This TCR beta chain came from a study of blood T cell repertoires in COVID-19. Background on the study: Sources were T cells, B-cell-depleted T cells, or PBMCs; the material itself was cDNA or gDNA.

Libraries were prepared by immunoSEQ multiplex PCR; TCRdb keeps only in-frame clonotypes and omits some of them. The table has about 230,000 clones, roughly 80% seen once; the top ten hold about 2.5%. The germline V gene has CDR1 LGHNA and CDR2 YNFKEQ. The CDR3 consists of 17 residues. Trimming pared 0 bases from V and 1 base from J, leaving 14 bases between. The V gene is TRBV4-2, the J gene TRBJ2-3; D gene unclear. The specimen sequenced was peripheral blood. The TCR sequence derives from a woman in her seventies with active or convalescent COVID-19. The CDR3 spells CASSQDPGSAGTDTQYF. The CDR3 DNA follows: TGTGCCAGCAGCCAAGATCCGGGTTCGGCGGGCACAGATACGCAGTATTTT.